This T cell receptor (beta chain) derives from a study of blood T cell repertoires in COVID-19 (dated by TCRdb to about 2020). Regarding the study in general: Collaborator samples came from the United States, Italy and Spain and covered acute and convalescent phases of COVID-19. A freely available public database, intended as a resource for researchers studying the immune response to SARS-CoV-2, is where the repertoires were released. The samples were drawn from the first 160 participants of the ongoing ImmuneRACE study and from over a thousand subjects provided by 6 global collaborators. Deeply sampled blood TCRbeta repertoires from subjects exposed to, actively infected with, or recovered from COVID-19 were included in the dataset. HLA class I and class II types, where available, came from metadata supplied by the sample provider rather than from assay-based typing. The sample metadata nearly always contained a de-identified subject ID, COVID-19 status, age in years and sex. The material from the prospective study consisted of cDNA or gDNA derived from T cells, B-cell-depleted T cells, or PBMCs. Results and caveats for the whole study, not just this receptor: Clinical and demographic metadata were provided uncurated, with the amount varying by source and participant.

The immunoSEQ Assay, a bias-controlled multiplex PCR, was used to amplify TCRbeta CDR3 regions from genomic DNA. As for how the authors treated the data: Within the assay, amplification of reference gene primers was used to estimate how many nucleated cells each sample contained. To quantify the absolute abundance of each unique TCRbeta CDR3 rearrangement, sequence reads were collapsed and filtered. For each sample, productive Simpson clonality was calculated as the square root of Simpson's diversity index across productive rearrangements. TCRdb obtained this table from immuneACCESS and retained in-frame rearrangements with V and J assigned. These tables miss some clones; where compared with another copy, unresolved V genes account for less than half of the shortfall, and the remainder is unexplained. Clonal size and the V and J genes are those of that table, whereas D and trimming came from the DNA. This sample comprises around 450,000 clones, nearly 90% of them detected only once. The top ten clones comprise nearly 2% of the sample.

Participants in the prospective study were enrolled through a virtual design, were aged roughly 18 to 95 years, and lived in 20 to 30 United States geographic areas. Cohort assignment in the prospective study relied on participant-reported clinical history from a screening survey and a study questionnaire. In the prospective study, mobile phlebotomists collected whole blood, serum and a nasopharyngeal or oropharyngeal swab from each participant. Over a roughly two-month period, participants in the prospective study had the option of providing additional blood draws and questionnaires. Blood samples from the prospective study were shipped frozen or at room temperature prior to DNA extraction. Based on the germline V gene, the CDR1 and CDR2 sequences are KGHSH and LQKENI. Including the terminal cysteine and phenylalanine, the CDR3 comprises 14 residues. Only CDR3 DNA remains: 42 bases, in frame from the first base. Deletion took 5 bases off V and 2 bases off J, with a span of 13 bases between the germline ends.

Of note for this clone: Its recognized antigen is unknown. Per-base quality was not reported, and no clone a single base away is much larger than it.

Sequenced: PBMCs or T cells enriched from blood (not recorded which). This clonotype was sampled from a young woman with acute COVID-19. The sequence links TRBV18 to TRBJ2-7, and perhaps TRBD1 as D gene, on 5 matching bases. The nucleotide sequence reads TGTGCCAGCTCAATTCAGGGTGGAGCCTACGAGCAGTACTTC. This codes for CASSIQGGAYEQYF. Full variable domain (CDR3 extended with the reference TRBV18 and TRBJ2-7 proteins): NAGVMQNPRHLVRRRGQEARLRCSPMKGHSHVYWYRQLPEEGLKFMVYLQKENIIDESGMPKERFSAEFPKEGPSILRIQQVVRGDSAAYFCASSIQGGAYEQYFGPGTRLTVT.